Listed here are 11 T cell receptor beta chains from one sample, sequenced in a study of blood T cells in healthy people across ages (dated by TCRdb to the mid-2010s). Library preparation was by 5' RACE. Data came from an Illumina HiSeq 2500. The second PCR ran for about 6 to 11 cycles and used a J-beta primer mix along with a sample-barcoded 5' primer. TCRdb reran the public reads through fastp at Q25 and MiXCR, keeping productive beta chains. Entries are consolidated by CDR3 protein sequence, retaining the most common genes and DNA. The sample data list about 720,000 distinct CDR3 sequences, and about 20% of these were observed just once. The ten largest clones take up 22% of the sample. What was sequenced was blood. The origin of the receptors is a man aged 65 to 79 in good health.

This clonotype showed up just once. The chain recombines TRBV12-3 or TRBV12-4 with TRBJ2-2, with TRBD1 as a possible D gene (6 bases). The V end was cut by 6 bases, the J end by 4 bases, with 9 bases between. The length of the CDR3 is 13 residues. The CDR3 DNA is TGTGCCAGCAGGTCAGGGGTCACCGGGGAGCTGTTTTTT. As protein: CASRSGVTGELFF.

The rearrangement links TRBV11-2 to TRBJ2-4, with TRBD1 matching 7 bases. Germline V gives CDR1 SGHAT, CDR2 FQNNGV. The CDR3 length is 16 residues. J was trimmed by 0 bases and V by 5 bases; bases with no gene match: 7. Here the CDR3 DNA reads TGTGCCAGCAGCATCCGACAGGGCCTAGCCAAAAACATTCAGTACTTC. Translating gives CASSIRQGLAKNIQYF.

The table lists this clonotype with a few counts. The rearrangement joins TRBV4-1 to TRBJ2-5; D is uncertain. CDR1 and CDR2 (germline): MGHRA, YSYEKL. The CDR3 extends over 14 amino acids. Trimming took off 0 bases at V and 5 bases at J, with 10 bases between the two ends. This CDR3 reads CASSQEGAGETQYF. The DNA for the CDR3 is TGCGCCAGCAGCCAAGAAGGCGCCGGGGAGACCCAGTACTTC.

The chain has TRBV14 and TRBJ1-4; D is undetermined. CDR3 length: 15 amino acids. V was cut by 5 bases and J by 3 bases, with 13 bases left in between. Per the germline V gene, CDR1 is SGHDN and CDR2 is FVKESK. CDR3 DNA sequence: TGTGCCAGCAGCAAAGTGGGCGCAGCTAATGAAAAACTGTTTTTT. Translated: CASSKVGAANEKLFF.

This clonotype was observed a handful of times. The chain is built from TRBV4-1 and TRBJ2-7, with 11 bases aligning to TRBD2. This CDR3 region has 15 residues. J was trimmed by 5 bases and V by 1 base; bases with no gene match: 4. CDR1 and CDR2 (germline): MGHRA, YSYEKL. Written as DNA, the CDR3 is TGCGCCAGCAGCCAAGGACTAGCGGGGTTGGACGAGCAGTACTTC. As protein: CASSQGLAGLDEQYF.

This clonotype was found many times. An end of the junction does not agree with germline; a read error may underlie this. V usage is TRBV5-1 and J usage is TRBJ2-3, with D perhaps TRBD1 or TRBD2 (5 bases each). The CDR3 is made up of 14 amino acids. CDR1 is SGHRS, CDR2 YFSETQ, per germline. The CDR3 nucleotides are TGTGCCAGCAGCTTGGTGGGACGCACAGATACGCAGTATTTT. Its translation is CASSLVGRTDTQYF. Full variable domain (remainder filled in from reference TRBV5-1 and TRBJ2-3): KAGVTQTPRYLIKTRGQQVTLSCSPISGHRSVSWYQQTPGQGLQFLFEYFSETQRNKGNFPGRFSGRQFSNSRSEMNVSTLELGDSALYLCASSLVGRTDTQYFGPGTRLTVL.

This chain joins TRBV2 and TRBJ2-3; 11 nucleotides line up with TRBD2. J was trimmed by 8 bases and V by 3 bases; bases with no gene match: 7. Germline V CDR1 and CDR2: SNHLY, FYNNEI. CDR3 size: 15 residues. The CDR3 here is CASSEGLAVSGTQYF. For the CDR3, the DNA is TGTGCCAGCAGTGAGGGACTAGCGGTCTCGGGTACGCAGTATTTT. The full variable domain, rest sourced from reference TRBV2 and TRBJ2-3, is EPEVTQTPSHQVTQMGQEVILRCVPISNHLYFYWYRQILGQKVEFLVSFYNNEISEKSEIFDDQFSVERPDGSNFTLKIRSTKLEDSAMYFCASSEGLAVSGTQYFGPGTRLTVL.

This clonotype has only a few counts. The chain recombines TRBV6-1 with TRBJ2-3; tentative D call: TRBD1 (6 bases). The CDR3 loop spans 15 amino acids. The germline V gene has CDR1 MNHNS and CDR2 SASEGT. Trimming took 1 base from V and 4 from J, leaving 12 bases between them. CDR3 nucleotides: TGTGCCAGCAGTGAAGAACAGGGAATCGCAGATACGCAGTATTTT. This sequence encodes CASSEEQGIADTQYF.

CDR3 protein: CASRERGGESDTQYF. The CDR3 DNA is TGTGCCAGCAGGGAACGGGGGGGAGAATCAGATACGCAGTATTTT. The chain has TRBV27 and TRBJ2-3; TRBD2 matches at 8 bases. The CDR3 contains 15 residues. The J segment lost 4 bases and the V segment lost 6 bases, leaving 9 bases of the junction unmatched. Germline assignment: CDR1 MNHEY and CDR2 SMNVEV (reference sequence).

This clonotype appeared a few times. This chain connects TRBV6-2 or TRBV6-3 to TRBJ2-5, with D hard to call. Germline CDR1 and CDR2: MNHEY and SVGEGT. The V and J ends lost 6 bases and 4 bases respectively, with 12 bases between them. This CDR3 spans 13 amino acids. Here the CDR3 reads CASRRDLRETQYF. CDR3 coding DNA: TGTGCCAGCAGAAGGGATTTAAGAGAGACCCAGTACTTC.

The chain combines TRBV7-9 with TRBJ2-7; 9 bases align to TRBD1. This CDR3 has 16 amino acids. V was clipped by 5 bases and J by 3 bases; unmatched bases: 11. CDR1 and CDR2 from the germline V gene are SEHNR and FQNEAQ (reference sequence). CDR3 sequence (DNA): TGTGCCAGCAGCCCGAAACCAACAGGGGGCGGCTACGAGCAGTACTTC. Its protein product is CASSPKPTGGGYEQYF.